A few counts support the clone carrying this T cell receptor beta chain. Each patient's relapse followed autologous stem cell transplantation, and brentuximab vedotin exposure varied. The sample originates from a study of PD-1 blockade in classical Hodgkin lymphoma. Study at large: Patients were dosed intravenously with nivolumab at 3 mg/kg every 2 weeks.

Assay used: immunoSEQ multiplex PCR; TCRdb lists only in-frame clones, some missing. The sample lists some 15,000 clones, around 80% occurring once. The germline CDR1 and CDR2 sequences are SNHLY and FYNNEI. V was pared by 1 base and J by 2 bases, with 8 bases between. The CDR3 loop spans 14 amino acids. Sequencing was performed on peripheral blood mononuclear cells (PBMCs), taken before the second cycle of nivolumab. The receptor was isolated from a human donor with classical Hodgkin lymphoma. The rearrangement uses TRBV2 and TRBJ1-2; D gene ambiguous. The CDR3 loop reads CASSEEGLNYGYTF. The CDR3 coding sequence is TGTGCCAGCAGTGAAGAAGGCCTAAACTATGGCTACACCTTC.